The entry below describes one T cell receptor (beta chain). What it binds is unknown. Doses given second, at about 4 or about 12 weeks, were pooled. Per germline, CDR1 MNHEY and CDR2 SMNVEV (reference sequence). The CDR3 is 15 amino acids. V was pared by 6 bases and J by 8 bases, with 22 bases between. This sample is part of a study of T cell responses to AZD1222 COVID-19 vaccine. Notes on the study in general: A rise in Spike-specific TCR breadth and depth followed two AZD1222 doses. Just a handful of AZD1222 recipients were seropositive at baseline.

Clones were sequenced by immunoSEQ multiplex PCR, and TCRdb holds only the in-frame ones, with some missing. Of roughly 150,000 clones in the sample, roughly nine tenths were seen once. The chain links TRBV27 to TRBJ1-2; the D gene is possibly TRBD1 (5 bases). The clonotype was recovered from an adult who received the AZD1222 COVID-19 vaccine. Sample: peripheral blood, taken 28 days after the second AZD1222 dose. CDR3 in amino acids: CASSTLLGVVRGYTF. The CDR3 nucleotides read TGTGCCAGCAGCACTTTATTGGGGGTTGTACGGGGCTACACCTTC.